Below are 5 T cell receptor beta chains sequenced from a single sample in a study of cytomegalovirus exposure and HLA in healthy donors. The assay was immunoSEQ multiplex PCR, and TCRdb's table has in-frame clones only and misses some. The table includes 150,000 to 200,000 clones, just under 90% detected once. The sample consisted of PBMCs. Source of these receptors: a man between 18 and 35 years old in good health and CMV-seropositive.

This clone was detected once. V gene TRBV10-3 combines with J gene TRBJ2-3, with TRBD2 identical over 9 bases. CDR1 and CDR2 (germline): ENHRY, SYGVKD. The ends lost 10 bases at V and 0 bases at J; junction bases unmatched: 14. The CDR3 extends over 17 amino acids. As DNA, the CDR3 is TGTGCCACACAGGGCGGGGGGACTAGCCCTAGCACAGATACGCAGTATTTT. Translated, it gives CATQGGGTSPSTDTQYF.

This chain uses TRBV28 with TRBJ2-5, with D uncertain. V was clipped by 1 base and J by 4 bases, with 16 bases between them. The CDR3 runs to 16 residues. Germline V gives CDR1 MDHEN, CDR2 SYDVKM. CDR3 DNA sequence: TGTGCCAGCAGTTTATCGCCCTCCCGGTCCCTAGAGACCCAGTACTTC. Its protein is CASSLSPSRSLETQYF.

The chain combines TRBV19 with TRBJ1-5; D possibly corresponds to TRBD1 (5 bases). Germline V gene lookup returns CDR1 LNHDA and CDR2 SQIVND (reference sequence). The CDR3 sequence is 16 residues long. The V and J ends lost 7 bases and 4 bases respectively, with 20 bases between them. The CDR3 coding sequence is TGTGCCAGTAAGGGAACGCCCGGGGGGGTTAATCAGCCCCAGCATTTT. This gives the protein CASKGTPGGVNQPQHF.

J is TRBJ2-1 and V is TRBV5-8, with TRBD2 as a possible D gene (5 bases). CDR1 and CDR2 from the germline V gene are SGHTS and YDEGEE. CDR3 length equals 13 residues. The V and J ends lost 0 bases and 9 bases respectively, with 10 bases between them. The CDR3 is CASSLDTRLEQFF. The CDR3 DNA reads TGTGCCAGCAGCTTGGACACTAGACTTGAGCAGTTCTTC.

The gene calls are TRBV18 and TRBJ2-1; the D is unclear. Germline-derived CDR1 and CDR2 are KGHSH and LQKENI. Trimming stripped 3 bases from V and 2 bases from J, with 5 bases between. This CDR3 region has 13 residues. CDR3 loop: CASSPPPYNEQFF. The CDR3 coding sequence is TGTGCCAGCTCACCCCCTCCCTACAATGAGCAGTTCTTC.